The sample holds a few counts of the clone carrying this TCR beta chain. The antigen is not known. It was with a sample-barcoded 5' primer and a J-beta primer mix that a second PCR of roughly 7 to 12 cycles was run. Tags on each cDNA molecule came from a template-switch adaptor with 12 random nucleotides. From the 5' RACE reads, TCRdb called clonotypes with MiXCR, one entry per CDR3 protein. The data contain some 690,000 distinct CDR3 sequences, 20% to 25% of them singletons. The extraction recovered at least 5.5 micrograms of total RNA per sample. V lost 3 bases and J 2 bases, leaving 17 bases between the germline ends. Germline CDR1 and CDR2: SGHRS and YFSETQ. The CDR3 has 16 amino acids. The data belong to a study of blood T cells in healthy people across ages. The overall study: In model experiments, template switching was able to capture about one barcoded beta molecule for every two T cells that were present. Whole-study results and caveats: With unsorted PBMCs, a conclusive comparison of naive versus antigen-experienced cells was not possible.

The sequenced sample was blood. The origin of this receptor is a man between 65 and 79 years old in good health. V is TRBV5-1 and J is TRBJ1-1, with D perhaps matching TRBD1 (6 bases). CDR3 nucleotides: TGCGCCAGCAGCTGGGCCCACGGACAGAGAAACACTGAAGCTTTCTTT. This sequence encodes CASSWAHGQRNTEAFF.